Below, 20 T cell receptor beta chains from the same sample are listed, as sequenced in a study of blood T cell repertoires in COVID-19. The protocol was immunoSEQ multiplex PCR, while the TCRdb copy is restricted to in-frame clones and leaves out a portion. This sample yields hundreds of thousands of clones, of which roughly 90% are seen a single time; 1.8% belongs to the top ten. The sample taken for sequencing was peripheral blood. The receptors derive from a woman under 40 with COVID-19, enrolled during active disease.

To note about this clone: The sample contains more than one DNA sequence encoding this CDR3. J is TRBJ2-3 and V is TRBV5-1, with 10 bases aligning to TRBD2. J lost 0 bases, V lost 7 bases, and 2 bases had no gene match. This CDR3 contains 14 residues. Germline lookup yields CDR1 SGHRS and CDR2 YFSETQ. CDR3 bases: TGCGCCAGCTCTAGCGGGGGTAGCACAGATACGCAGTATTTT. Protein sequence: CASSSGGSTDTQYF.

In this sample, this clone turned up once. This sequence joins TRBV5-8 and TRBJ1-6; 8 bases agree with TRBD1. Per germline, CDR1 SGHTS and CDR2 YDEGEE. The CDR3 sequence is 13 residues long. V was clipped by 7 bases and J by 7 bases; unmatched bases: 4. CDR3 protein: CASGTGGNSPLHF. CDR3 sequence (DNA): TGTGCCAGCGGGACAGGCGGAAATTCACCCCTCCACTTT. Full variable domain (rest looked up from reference TRBV5-8 and TRBJ1-6): EAGVTQSPTHLIKTRGQQATLRCSPISGHTSVYWYQQALGLGLQFLLWYDEGEERNRGNFPPRFSGRQFPNYSSELNVNALELEDSALYLCASGTGGNSPLHFGNGTRLTVT.

The rearrangement joins TRBV24-1 to TRBJ1-5, with 9 bases fitting TRBD1. Germline V lookup: CDR1 KGHDR, CDR2 SFDVKD. The ends lost 3 bases at V and 6 bases at J; junction bases unmatched: 2. This CDR3 spans 14 amino acids. CDR3 bases: TGTGCCACCAGTGATGACAGGGGGATTCAGCCCCAGCATTTT. This encodes CATSDDRGIQPQHF.

The chain is built from TRBV19 and TRBJ1-5; D perhaps matches TRBD1 (5 bases). V lost 1 base and J 7 bases, leaving 8 bases between the germline ends. The CDR3 is made up of 13 amino acids. CDR1 and CDR2 (germline): LNHDA, SQIVND (reference sequence). The CDR3 DNA reads as TGTGCCAGTAGTATAGGGCGGGACCAGCCCCAGCATTTT. It encodes CASSIGRDQPQHF.

The chain uses TRBV2 and TRBJ2-3, with D unclear. This CDR3 comprises 12 residues. Germline V gene data show CDR1 as SNHLY and CDR2 as FYNNEI. V lost 6 bases to trimming and J lost 4 bases, with 8 bases between them. CDR3 in DNA: TGTGCCAGCAGGGAATCGGCAGATACGCAGTATTTT. Translated, it gives CASRESADTQYF.

The chain has TRBV10-3 and TRBJ2-5; 10 nucleotides align to TRBD1. This CDR3 has 12 residues. The germline V gene encodes CDR1 ENHRY and CDR2 SYGVKD. The trim removed 11 bases at V and 3 bases at J, leaving 3 bases unmatched. CDR3 bases: TGTGCCTGTGGGACAGGGGAAGAGACCCAGTACTTC. This sequence encodes CACGTGEETQYF.

V is TRBV9 and J is TRBJ2-2, with TRBD1 matching 11 bases. Germline V gene data show CDR1 as SGDLS and CDR2 as YYNGEE. V was clipped by 3 bases and J by 6 bases; unmatched bases: 13. The CDR3 consists of 18 residues. The CDR3 nucleotides are TGTGCCAGCAGCGCCCGGGACAGGGGGGGTGGTATCCCCGGGGAGCTGTTTTTT. It codes for CASSARDRGGGIPGELFF.

V is TRBV19 and J is TRBJ2-1; D is uncertain. The CDR3 runs 14 residues. V shed 6 bases and J shed 4 bases, with 13 bases lying between them. Germline CDR1 and CDR2: LNHDA and SQIVND (reference sequence). The CDR3 loop is CASRNRELYNEQFF. The CDR3 DNA reads as TGTGCCAGTAGAAATCGAGAGTTATACAATGAGCAGTTCTTC.

The chain is built from TRBV27 and TRBJ1-5; TRBD1 agrees at 7 bases. Germline V lookup: CDR1 MNHEY, CDR2 SMNVEV (reference sequence). Trimming cost V 2 bases and J 4 bases; bases outside gene matches: 11. The CDR3 runs to 17 residues. In DNA, the CDR3 is TGTGCCAGCAGTTTACGACCCCCGGGACAGCGTAATCAGCCCCAGCATTTT. It encodes CASSLRPPGQRNQPQHF.

The gene calls are TRBV28 and TRBJ2-1, with 7 bases identical to TRBD2. CDR1 and CDR2 (germline): MDHEN, SYDVKM. The CDR3 consists of 12 residues. Trimming removed 8 bases from V and 9 bases from J; junction bases left unmatched: 7. The CDR3 reads CASPEPGGEQFF. For the CDR3, the DNA is TGTGCCAGCCCTGAACCGGGGGGTGAGCAGTTCTTC.

The table lists this clone with a count of one. V usage is TRBV7-9 and J usage is TRBJ2-5, with 13 bases matching TRBD2. The junction had 5 bases not matched to a gene; V was cut back by 2 bases and J by 5 bases. This CDR3 comprises 16 residues. The germline V gene has CDR1 SEHNR and CDR2 FQNEAQ (reference sequence). CDR3 nucleotide sequence: TGTGCCAGCAGCTTAACTAGCGGGGGGGCAGGTGAGACCCAGTACTTC. This gives the protein CASSLTSGGAGETQYF.

The genes are TRBV18 and TRBJ2-2; TRBD1 matches at 7 bases. The germline CDR1 and CDR2 sequences are KGHSH and LQKENI. J gave up 6 bases and V 2 bases, and 6 bases lay outside the gene matches. The CDR3 runs 15 residues. The DNA of the CDR3 is TGTGCCAGCTCACCAGTGACAGGGAGTGCCGGGGAGCTGTTTTTT. Protein sequence: CASSPVTGSAGELFF.

This clone was observed many times. The chain joins TRBV4-1 to TRBJ1-2, with 7 bases lining up with TRBD1. V lost 2 bases and J lost 2; bases outside the gene matches: 11. The germline CDR1 and CDR2 sequences are MGHRA and YSYEKL. The CDR3 length is 17 residues. Here the CDR3 DNA reads TGCGCCAGCAGCCAATTTTTACAGGGGAATGCGAACTATGGCTACACCTTC. Amino acid sequence: CASSQFLQGNANYGYTF.

V gene TRBV7-2 combines with J gene TRBJ1-4; D might be TRBD1 (5 bases). The V gene lost 5 bases and the J gene lost 6 bases, with 13 bases spanning the gap. CDR3 size: 14 residues. Germline CDR1 is SGHTA and CDR2 is FQGNSA. This CDR3 is CASSSHGGDEKLFF. The DNA for the CDR3 is TGTGCCAGCAGCAGCCACGGAGGGGATGAAAAACTGTTTTTT.

The genes are TRBV29-1 and TRBJ2-7; TRBD1 aligns across 9 bases. Trimming took 0 bases from V and 5 from J; bases not matched to a gene: 5. Germline assignment: CDR1 SQVTM and CDR2 ANQGSEA. The length of the CDR3 is 14 residues. CDR3 sequence reads: CSVEDRDRAHEQYV. In DNA, the CDR3 is TGCAGCGTTGAAGACCGGGACAGGGCCCACGAGCAGTACGTC.

This chain uses TRBV9 with TRBJ2-3; 12 nucleotides agree with TRBD2. With V trimmed by 0 bases and J by 7 bases, 6 bases remained unmatched. Per germline, CDR1 SGDLS and CDR2 YYNGEE. The CDR3 length is 16 residues. CDR3 residues: CASSVGETSGGYTQYF. DNA of the CDR3: TGTGCCAGCAGCGTAGGTGAGACTAGCGGGGGATATACGCAGTATTTT.

A single count supports this clone. This chain links TRBV30 with TRBJ1-1, with 9 bases identical to TRBD1. V gave up 2 bases and J gave up 7 bases; unmatched junction bases: 14. In germline, CDR1 is GTSNPN, CDR2 SVGIG (reference sequence). This CDR3 region has 16 residues. Written as DNA, the CDR3 is TGTGCCTGGAGTTCAACCGGGACAGGGTTTACGCATGAAGCTTTCTTT. Translating gives CAWSSTGTGFTHEAFF.

The chain is built from TRBV7-9 and TRBJ1-2; TRBD1 matches at 10 bases. CDR3 size: 14 residues. Germline V gives CDR1 SEHNR, CDR2 FQNEAQ (reference sequence). With 5 bases clipped from V and 2 bases from J, the junction kept 2 bases outside the gene matches. The CDR3 reads CASSMGQGNYGYTF. In DNA form, the CDR3 reads TGTGCCAGCAGCATGGGACAGGGGAACTATGGCTACACCTTC. The whole variable domain, filled in from reference TRBV7-9 and TRBJ1-2, reads DTGVSQNPRHKITKRGQNVTFRCDPISEHNRLYWYRQTLGQGPEFLTYFQNEAQLEKSRLLSDRFSAERPKGSFSTLEIQRTEQGDSAMYLCASSMGQGNYGYTFGSGTRLTVV.

This clone was seen only a few times. The chain employs TRBV9 and TRBJ1-2; a possible D gene is TRBD1 (6 bases). Germline lookup yields CDR1 SGDLS and CDR2 YYNGEE. The V and J ends lost 0 bases and 6 bases respectively, with 12 bases between them. The CDR3 extends over 14 amino acids. CDR3 sequence: CASSVVTGFDGYTF. CDR3 DNA sequence: TGTGCCAGCAGCGTAGTAACAGGGTTCGATGGCTACACCTTC.

This sequence joins TRBV19 and TRBJ1-5; D is undetermined. The CDR3 is 16 amino acids. V lost 6 bases and J 0 bases, leaving 15 bases between the germline ends. Germline-derived CDR1 and CDR2 are LNHDA and SQIVND (reference sequence). The CDR3 loop is CASSPSITVSNQPQHF. For the CDR3, the DNA is TGTGCCAGTAGCCCCTCCATCACGGTTAGCAATCAGCCCCAGCATTTT.